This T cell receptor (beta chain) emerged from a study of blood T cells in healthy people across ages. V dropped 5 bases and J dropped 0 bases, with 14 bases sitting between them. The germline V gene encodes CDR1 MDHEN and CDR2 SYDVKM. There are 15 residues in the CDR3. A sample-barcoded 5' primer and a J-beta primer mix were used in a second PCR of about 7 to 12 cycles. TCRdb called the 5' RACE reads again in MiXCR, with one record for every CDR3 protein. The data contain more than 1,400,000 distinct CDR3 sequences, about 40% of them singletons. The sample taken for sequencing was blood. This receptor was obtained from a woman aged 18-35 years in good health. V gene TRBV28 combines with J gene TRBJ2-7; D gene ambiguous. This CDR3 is CASSRLEADSYEQYF. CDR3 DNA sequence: TGTGCCAGCAGTAGACTCGAGGCAGACTCCTACGAGCAGTACTTC.